This TCR beta chain was captured by sequencing in a study of Graves' ophthalmopathy and Graves' hyperthyroidism. After removal of 3 bases from V and 7 bases from J, the junction contained 7 bases not matched to a gene. CDR3 length equals 14 residues. Germline V gene sequence: CDR1 MGHRA, CDR2 YSYEKL. Patients were excluded if they had other autoimmune diseases or uncontrolled infections, and likewise if pregnancy or lactation applied. This clonotype was picked up a small number of times. Amplified material comprised TCR beta CDR3 regions derived from RNA transcripts. The library came from an HTBI-primed first-round RT-PCR and a second-round multiplex PCR. TCRdb re-derived calls from the multiplex PCR reads in MiXCR, one entry per CDR3 protein. This sample yields hundreds of thousands of distinct CDR3 sequences, of which 45% to 55% are seen a single time; around half belongs to the top ten.

This chain joins TRBV4-1 and TRBJ1-2; the match to TRBD1 covers 8 bases. The sequencing sample was made of peripheral blood. The sequence was obtained from an adult man with Graves' ophthalmopathy. DNA for the CDR3: TGCGCCAGCAGCCAGCGAGACAGGGGCGTTGGCTACACCTTC. As protein: CASSQRDRGVGYTF.